This T cell receptor beta chain stems from a study of T cell repertoires in cytomegalovirus infection. Overall study findings and caveats: Predominance within the ex vivo response was attributable to HLA-C-restricted CMV-specific TCR beta clonotypes.

TCRdb re-analysed the reads in MiXCR, keeping a single row per CDR3 protein. The table has around 450,000 distinct CDR3 sequences, roughly 30% seen once; the top ten hold roughly an eighth. Points on this clonotype: Its antigen is not known.

Germline V gene lookup returns CDR1 MGHRA and CDR2 YSYEKL. The V end lost 1 base, the J end lost 0 bases, and 10 bases lay between the germline ends. There are 15 residues in the CDR3. V and J are TRBV4-1 and TRBJ2-7; D uncertain. The sequence was collected from a human donor in good health (CMV status not recorded). Some clones in this sample may be carry-over from other donors' samples. Sample: PBMCs. The CDR3 region has the DNA TGCGCCAGCAGCCAAGCGTTTCAGGTCTCCTACGAGCAGTACTTC. The encoded protein is CASSQAFQVSYEQYF.